The TCR beta chain under discussion was sequenced for a study of T cell responses to AZD1222 COVID-19 vaccine. General study results and limits: Donors were chiefly white British, with a greater number of females, and clonal diversity was perhaps underestimated. Repertoire sampling happened only post peak T cell response. Vaccine-related CD4 TCRs covered spike, predominating at 160-218 and 743-854. Two AZD1222 administrations were followed by greater Spike-specific TCR breadth and depth.

From germline, CDR1 is SGHAT and CDR2 FQNNGV. The CDR3 runs 12 residues. Remarks on this clone: Its antigen is not known. Germline and junction disagree at one end, which may indicate a read error.

Clones were sequenced by immunoSEQ multiplex PCR, and TCRdb holds only the in-frame ones, with some missing. The sample yields approximately 180,000 clones, 75% to 90% seen once. Source: peripheral blood, taken 28 days after the second dose of the MenACWY control vaccine. The receptor was isolated from an adult who received the MenACWY meningococcal vaccine as a control. This chain connects TRBV11-2 to TRBJ2-3; 9 nucleotides align to TRBD2. This chain's CDR3 is CASSFSERGVHF. CDR3 nucleotide sequence: TGTGCCAGCAGCTTCTCGGAGCGGGGGGTCCATTTT. The full variable domain, in which reference TRBV11-2 and TRBJ2-3 provide the parts outside the CDR3, is EAGVAQSPRYKIIEKRQSVAFWCNPISGHATLYWYQQILGQGPKLLIQFQNNGVVDDSQLPKDRFSAERLKGVDSTLKIQPAKLEDSAVYLCASSFSERGVHFGPGTRLTVL.